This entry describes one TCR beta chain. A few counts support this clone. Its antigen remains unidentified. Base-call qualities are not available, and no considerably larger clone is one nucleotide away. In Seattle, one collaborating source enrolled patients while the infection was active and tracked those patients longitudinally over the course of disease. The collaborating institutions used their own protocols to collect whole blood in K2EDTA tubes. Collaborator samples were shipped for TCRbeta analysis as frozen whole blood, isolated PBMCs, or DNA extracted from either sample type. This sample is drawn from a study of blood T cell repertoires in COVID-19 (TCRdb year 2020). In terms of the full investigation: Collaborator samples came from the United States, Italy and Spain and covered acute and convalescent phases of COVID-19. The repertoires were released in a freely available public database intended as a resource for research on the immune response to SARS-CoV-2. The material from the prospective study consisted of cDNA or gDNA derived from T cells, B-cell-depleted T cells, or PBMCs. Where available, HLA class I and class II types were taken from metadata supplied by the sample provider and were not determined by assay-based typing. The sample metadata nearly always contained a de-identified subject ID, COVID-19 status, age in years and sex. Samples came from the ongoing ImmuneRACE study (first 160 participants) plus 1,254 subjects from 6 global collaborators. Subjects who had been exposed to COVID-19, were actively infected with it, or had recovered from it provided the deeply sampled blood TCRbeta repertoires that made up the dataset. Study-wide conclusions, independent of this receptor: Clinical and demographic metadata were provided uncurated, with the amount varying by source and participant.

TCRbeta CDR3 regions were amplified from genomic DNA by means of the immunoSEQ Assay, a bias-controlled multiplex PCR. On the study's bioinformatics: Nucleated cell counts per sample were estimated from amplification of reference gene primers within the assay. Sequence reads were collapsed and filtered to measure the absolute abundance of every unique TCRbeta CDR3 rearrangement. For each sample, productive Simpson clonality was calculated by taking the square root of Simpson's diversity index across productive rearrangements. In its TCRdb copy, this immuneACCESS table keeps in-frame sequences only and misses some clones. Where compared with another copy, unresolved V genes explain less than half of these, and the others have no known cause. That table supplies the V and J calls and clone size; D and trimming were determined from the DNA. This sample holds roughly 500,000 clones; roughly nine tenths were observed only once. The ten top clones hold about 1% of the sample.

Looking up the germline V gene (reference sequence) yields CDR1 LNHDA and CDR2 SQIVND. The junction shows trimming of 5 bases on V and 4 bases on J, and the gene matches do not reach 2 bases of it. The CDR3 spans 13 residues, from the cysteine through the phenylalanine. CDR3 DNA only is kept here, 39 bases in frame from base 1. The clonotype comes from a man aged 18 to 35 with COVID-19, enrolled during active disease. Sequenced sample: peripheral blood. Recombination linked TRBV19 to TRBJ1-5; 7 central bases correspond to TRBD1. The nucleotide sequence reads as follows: TGTGCCAGTAGTCAACAGGGGAATCAGCCCCAGCATTTT. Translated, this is CASSQQGNQPQHF.